This T cell receptor (beta chain) is drawn from a study of blood T cell repertoires in COVID-19 (TCRdb year 2020). The study in broad terms: Collaborator samples came from the United States, Italy and Spain and covered acute and convalescent phases of COVID-19. The repertoires were made available in a free public database intended to serve as a resource for research on the immune response to SARS-CoV-2. The dataset comprised deeply sampled blood TCRbeta repertoires from subjects exposed to, actively infected with, or recovered from COVID-19. A de-identified subject ID, COVID-19 status, age in years and sex were almost always included in the sample metadata. Samples were obtained from the ongoing ImmuneRACE study (first 160 participants) and from 1,254 subjects provided by 6 global collaborators. Where HLA class I and class II types were available, the types were taken from metadata supplied by the sample provider, not from assay-based typing. The material from the prospective study consisted of cDNA or gDNA derived from T cells, B-cell-depleted T cells, or PBMCs.

TCRbeta CDR3 regions were amplified from genomic DNA by means of the immunoSEQ Assay, a bias-controlled multiplex PCR. The study's own analysis went as follows. The number of nucleated cells in each sample was estimated from the amplification of reference gene primers within the assay. To quantify the absolute abundance of each unique TCRbeta CDR3 rearrangement, sequence reads were collapsed and filtered. For each sample, productive Simpson clonality was calculated as the square root of Simpson's diversity index over productive rearrangements. TCRdb obtained this table from immuneACCESS and retained in-frame rearrangements with V and J assigned. These tables miss some clones; where compared with another copy, unresolved V genes account for less than half of the shortfall, and the remainder is unexplained. V, J and clone size derive from that table, while D and trimming were established from the DNA sequence. The sample table contains about 430,000 clones; only one count was recorded for 85% to 90% of them. The ten top clones hold more than 0.95% of the sample.

Participants in the prospective study were enrolled through a virtual design, were aged roughly 18 to 90 years, and lived in roughly 24 United States geographic areas. In the prospective study, cohorts were assigned on the basis of participant-reported clinical history obtained from a screening survey and a study questionnaire. ImmuneRACE Cohort 3 recovered participants were defined by two consecutive negative NP/OP PCR tests, healthcare professional clearance, or symptom resolution. In the prospective study, whole blood, serum and a nasopharyngeal or oropharyngeal swab were collected from each participant by mobile phlebotomists. Over a roughly two-month period, participants in the prospective study had the option of providing additional blood draws and questionnaires. Prospective study blood samples were shipped either frozen or at room temperature before DNA extraction. The germline V gene specifies LGHNT as CDR1 and FRNRAP as CDR2. From the cysteine through the phenylalanine, the CDR3 covers 14 amino acids. Only the CDR3 part of the read is kept: 42 bases, read in frame from the first base. Between the V and J ends, shortened by 0 bases and 3 bases respectively, the junction contains 8 bases.

General study outcomes and caveats: How much clinical and demographic metadata was included differed by source and by participant, and the metadata was provided uncurated.

A word on this clone: Its specific antigen is unknown. Base qualities are not recorded, but no much larger clone differs from it by a single base.

Input material: PBMCs or T cells enriched from blood (not recorded which). This chain is built from TRBV12-5 and TRBJ1-1; the D gene assignment is ambiguous. This clonotype was sampled from a young man who had recovered from COVID-19. Here the CDR3 is given as CASGLVARYTEAFF. The DNA sequence is TGTGCTAGTGGTTTGGTAGCTCGTTACACTGAAGCTTTCTTT.